The clone carrying this T cell receptor (beta chain) was recorded many times. The library was built from 400 ng RNA with molecular barcoded adaptors for alpha/delta and beta/gamma chains. MiXCR, run by TCRdb on the reads, gives a single entry per CDR3 protein. The data show approximately 57,000 distinct CDR3 sequences, about 12% seen once. This specimen comes from a study of read filtering for tumor transcriptome and immune sequencing. Looking at the study overall: After DNase treatment, RNA was made into whole-transcriptome libraries.

The CDR3 loop spans 14 amino acids. V shed 2 bases, J shed 15 bases, and the junction held 16 bases outside the gene matches. The germline V gene has CDR1 GTSNPN and CDR2 SVGIG (reference sequence). The TCR originated in a donor at least 40 years old with multiple myeloma. The material sequenced was a population of CD138-negative cells sorted from bone marrow. The rearrangement uses TRBV30 and TRBJ2-1; 7 nucleotides line up with TRBD1. This CDR3 reads CAWSQTTGSPQWFF. CDR3 nucleotides: TGTGCCTGGAGTCAAACGACAGGGAGCCCGCAGTGGTTCTTC.